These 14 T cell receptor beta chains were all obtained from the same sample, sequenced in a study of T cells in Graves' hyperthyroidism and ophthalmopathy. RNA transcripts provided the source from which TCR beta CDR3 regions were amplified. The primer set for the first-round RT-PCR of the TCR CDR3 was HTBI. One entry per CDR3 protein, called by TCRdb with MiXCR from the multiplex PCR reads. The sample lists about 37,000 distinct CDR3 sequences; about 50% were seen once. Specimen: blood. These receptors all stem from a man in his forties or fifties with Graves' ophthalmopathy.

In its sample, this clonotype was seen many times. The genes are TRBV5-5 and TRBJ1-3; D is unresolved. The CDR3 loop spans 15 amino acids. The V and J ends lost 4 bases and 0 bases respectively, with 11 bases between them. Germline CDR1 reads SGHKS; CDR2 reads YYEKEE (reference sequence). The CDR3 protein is CASSRDILSGNTIYF. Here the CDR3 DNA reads TGTGCCAGCAGCCGAGACATACTCTCTGGAAACACCATATATTTT.

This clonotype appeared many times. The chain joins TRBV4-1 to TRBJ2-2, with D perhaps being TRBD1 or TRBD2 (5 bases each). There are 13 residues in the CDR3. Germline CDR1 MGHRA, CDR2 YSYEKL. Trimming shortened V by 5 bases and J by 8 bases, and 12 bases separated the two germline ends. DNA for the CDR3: TGCGCCAGCAGCTGGGACCCGAGGGGGGAGCTGTTTTTT. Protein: CASSWDPRGELFF.

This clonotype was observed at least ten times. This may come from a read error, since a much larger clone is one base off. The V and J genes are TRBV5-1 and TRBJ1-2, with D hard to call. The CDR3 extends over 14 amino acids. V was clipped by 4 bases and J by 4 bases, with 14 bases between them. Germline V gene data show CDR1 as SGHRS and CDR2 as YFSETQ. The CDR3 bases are TGCGCCAGCAGCGTCCTAGACGGAGTCTATGGCTACACCTTC. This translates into CASSVLDGVYGYTF.

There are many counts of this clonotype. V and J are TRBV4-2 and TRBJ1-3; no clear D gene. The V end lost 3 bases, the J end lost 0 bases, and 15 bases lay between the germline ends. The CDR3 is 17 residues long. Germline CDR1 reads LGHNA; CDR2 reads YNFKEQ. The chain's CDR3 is CASSQSLGADSGNTIYF. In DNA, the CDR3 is TGTGCCAGCAGCCAGTCCCTGGGTGCCGACTCTGGAAACACCATATATTTT.

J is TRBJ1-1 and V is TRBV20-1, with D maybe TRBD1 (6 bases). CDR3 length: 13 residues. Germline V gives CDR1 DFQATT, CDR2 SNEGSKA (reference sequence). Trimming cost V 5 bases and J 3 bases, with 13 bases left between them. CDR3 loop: CSASGVFDTEAFF. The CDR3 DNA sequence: TGCAGTGCTTCAGGGGTGTTTGACACTGAAGCTTTCTTT.

CDR3 coding DNA: TGTGCCAGTAGTAGCGGGGGCAATGAGCAGTTCTTC. Translating it yields CASSSGGNEQFF. The V and J genes are TRBV19 and TRBJ2-1; 7 bases are a match to TRBD2. The germline V gene has CDR1 LNHDA and CDR2 SQIVND (reference sequence). Losses at the gene ends were 4 bases for V and 6 bases for J; bases not matched to a gene: 0. The CDR3 is made up of 12 amino acids.

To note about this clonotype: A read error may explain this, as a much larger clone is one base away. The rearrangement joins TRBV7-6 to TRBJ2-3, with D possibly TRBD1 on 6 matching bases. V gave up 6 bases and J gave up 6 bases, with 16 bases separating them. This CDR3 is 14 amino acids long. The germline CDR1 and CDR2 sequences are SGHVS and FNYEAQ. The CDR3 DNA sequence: TGTGCCAGCAGTGGGGGCCCCTCCAGGGATACGCAGTATTTT. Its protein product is CASSGGPSRDTQYF. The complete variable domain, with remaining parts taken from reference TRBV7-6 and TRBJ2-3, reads GAGVSQSPRYKVTKRGQDVALRCDPISGHVSLYWYRQALGQGPEFLTYFNYEAQQDKSGLPNDRFSAERPEGSISTLTIQRTEQRDSAMYRCASSGGPSRDTQYFGPGTRLTVL.

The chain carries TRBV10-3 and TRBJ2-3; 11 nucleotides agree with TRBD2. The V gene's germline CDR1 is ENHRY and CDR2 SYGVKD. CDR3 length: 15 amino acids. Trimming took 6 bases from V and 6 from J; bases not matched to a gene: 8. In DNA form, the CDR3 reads TGTGCCATCAGAATAGCGGGGGGGAGTGGGGATACGCAGTATTTT. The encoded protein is CAIRIAGGSGDTQYF.

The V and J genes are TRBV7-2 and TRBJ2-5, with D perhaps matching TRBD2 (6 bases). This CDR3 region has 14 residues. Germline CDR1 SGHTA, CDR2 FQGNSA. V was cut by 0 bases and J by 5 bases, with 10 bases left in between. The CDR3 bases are TGTGCCAGCAGCTTAGCGCGGGGCGGGGAGACCCAGTACTTC. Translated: CASSLARGGETQYF.

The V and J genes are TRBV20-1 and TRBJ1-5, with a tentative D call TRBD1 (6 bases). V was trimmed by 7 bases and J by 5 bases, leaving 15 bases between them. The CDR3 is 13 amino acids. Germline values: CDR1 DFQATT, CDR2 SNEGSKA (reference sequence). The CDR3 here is CSVSRGTDQPQHF. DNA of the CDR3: TGCAGTGTCAGTAGGGGGACTGATCAGCCCCAGCATTTT.

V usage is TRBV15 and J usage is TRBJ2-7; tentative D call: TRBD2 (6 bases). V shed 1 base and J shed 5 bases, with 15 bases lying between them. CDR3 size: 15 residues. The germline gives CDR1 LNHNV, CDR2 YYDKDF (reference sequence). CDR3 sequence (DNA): TGTGCCACCAGCAGAGGGGGAGGAGGGGTTAACGAGCAGTACTTC. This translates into CATSRGGGGVNEQYF.

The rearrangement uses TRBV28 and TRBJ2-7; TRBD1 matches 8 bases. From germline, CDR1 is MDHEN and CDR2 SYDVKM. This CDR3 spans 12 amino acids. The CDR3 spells CASSRTGTGIEV. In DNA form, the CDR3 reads TGTGCCAGCAGTAGGACAGGGACAGGTATTGAGGTC.

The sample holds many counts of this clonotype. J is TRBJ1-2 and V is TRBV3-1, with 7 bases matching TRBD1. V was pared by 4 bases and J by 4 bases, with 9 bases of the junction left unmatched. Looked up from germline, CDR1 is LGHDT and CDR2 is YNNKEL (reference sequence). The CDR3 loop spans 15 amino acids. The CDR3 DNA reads TGTGCCAGCAGCCTAGGGACAGTTGAGGCCTATGGCTACACCTTC. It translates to CASSLGTVEAYGYTF.

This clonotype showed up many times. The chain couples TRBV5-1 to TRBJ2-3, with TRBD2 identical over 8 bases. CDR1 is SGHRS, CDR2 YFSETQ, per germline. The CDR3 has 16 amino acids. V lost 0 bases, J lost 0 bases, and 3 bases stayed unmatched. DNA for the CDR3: TGCGCCAGCAGCTTGGTTGCGGGGGGAAGCACAGATACGCAGTATTTT. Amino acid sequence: CASSLVAGGSTDTQYF.